Presented here are 14 T cell receptor beta chains from one specimen sequenced in a study of shared clonotypes between healthy human individuals. TCRdb's table, derived via immunoSEQ multiplex PCR, lists solely in-frame clones and lacks some. This table has about 820,000 clones, nearly 95% appearing once. Selected positively for CCR7 and CD45RO-negative, naive CD8 cells excluded terminally differentiated effector memory CD45RA+ cells. The sequenced sample was naive CD8+ T cells sorted from blood. Receptor source: a man aged 25 to 40 in good health.

This clone was seen only a few times. This chain connects TRBV25-1 to TRBJ2-2; TRBD1 might be the D (6 bases). V was trimmed by 6 bases and J by 3 bases, leaving 11 bases between them. Looked up from germline, CDR1 is MGHDK and CDR2 is SYGVNS. The CDR3 totals 14 residues. CDR3 in amino acids: CASRKGTYTGELFF. The CDR3 DNA follows: TGTGCCAGCAGAAAAGGGACATACACCGGGGAGCTGTTTTTT.

The rearrangement joins TRBV18 to TRBJ2-1; 7 nucleotides align to TRBD1. This CDR3 contains 15 residues. Germline V gene sequence: CDR1 KGHSH, CDR2 LQKENI. The junction had 8 bases not matched to a gene; V was cut back by 2 bases and J by 7 bases. CDR3 loop: CASSPVDRVLNEQFF. In DNA, the CDR3 is TGTGCCAGCTCACCAGTAGACAGGGTCCTAAATGAGCAGTTCTTC.

The chain couples TRBV7-9 to TRBJ1-2, with TRBD1 identical over 8 bases. The CDR3 is made up of 14 amino acids. J lost 4 bases, V lost 5 bases, and 6 bases had no gene match. The germline V gene has CDR1 SEHNR and CDR2 FQNEAQ (reference sequence). CDR3 protein: CASSQGDRSYGYTF. CDR3 DNA sequence: TGTGCCAGCAGCCAAGGGGACAGGTCCTATGGCTACACCTTC.

The chain uses TRBV6-5 and TRBJ1-5, with D uncertain. CDR1 and CDR2 (germline): MNHEY, SVGAGI. The V gene lost 5 bases and the J gene lost 1 base, with 12 bases spanning the gap. The CDR3 is 15 residues long. CDR3 loop: CASSRTYTSNQPQHF. For the CDR3, the DNA is TGTGCCAGCAGTCGCACCTATACGAGCAATCAGCCCCAGCATTTT.

The count of this clone is one. The chain has TRBV7-9 and TRBJ2-1; 11 nucleotides align to TRBD2. CDR3 length: 14 amino acids. CDR1 and CDR2 from the germline V gene are SEHNR and FQNEAQ (reference sequence). J lost 7 bases, V lost 5 bases, and 4 bases had no gene match. CDR3 DNA: TGTGCCAGCAGCCAAGGGACTAGCGGTAATGAGCAGTTCTTC. It specifies CASSQGTSGNEQFF.

This chain links TRBV7-6 with TRBJ2-1; 9 positions agree with TRBD2. V trimming: 2 bases; J trimming: 5 bases; junction bases outside the gene matches: 7. Germline CDR1 is SGHVS and CDR2 is FNYEAQ. The CDR3 is made up of 16 amino acids. The CDR3 DNA reads as TGTGCCAGCAGCTTATGGGTAGCGGGAGCTAACAATGAGCAGTTCTTC. This sequence encodes CASSLWVAGANNEQFF.

V is TRBV6-1 and J is TRBJ2-7; D is unresolved. The CDR3 covers 15 residues. CDR1 is MNHNS and CDR2 is SASEGT in the germline V gene. Trimming left V 2 bases short and J 0 bases short, with 11 bases between. CDR3 amino acids: CASSEWAASSYEQYF. For the CDR3, the DNA is TGTGCCAGCAGTGAATGGGCGGCTAGCTCCTACGAGCAGTACTTC.

The rearrangement joins TRBV4-1 to TRBJ2-7; no clear D. The V gene lost 1 base and the J gene lost 0 bases, with 7 bases spanning the gap. CDR3 length: 14 residues. The germline CDR1 and CDR2 sequences are MGHRA and YSYEKL. DNA for the CDR3: TGCGCCAGCAGCCAAGGTCACACCTCCTACGAGCAGTACTTC. This gives the protein CASSQGHTSYEQYF.

This chain uses TRBV28 with TRBJ2-7; no clear D gene. The CDR3 contains 16 residues. Germline-derived CDR1 and CDR2 are MDHEN and SYDVKM. The V end was cut by 5 bases, the J end by 5 bases, with 22 bases between. CDR3 protein: CASSPLGRAARDEQYF. CDR3 in DNA: TGTGCCAGCAGTCCGCTGGGTAGGGCCGCTCGGGACGAGCAGTACTTC.

V is TRBV28 and J is TRBJ2-1; D may match TRBD1 or TRBD2 (5 bases each). This CDR3 is 14 amino acids long. Germline values: CDR1 MDHEN, CDR2 SYDVKM. With 3 bases removed from V and 5 bases from J, the gap between germline ends came to 11 bases. This chain's CDR3 is CASSFHGTHNEQFF. CDR3 DNA: TGTGCCAGCAGTTTCCATGGGACCCACAATGAGCAGTTCTTC.

The chain is built from TRBV27 and TRBJ2-5, with 10 positions matching TRBD1. Germline loops: CDR1 MNHEY, CDR2 SMNVEV (reference sequence). The CDR3 runs to 16 residues. J gave up 5 bases and V 4 bases, and 10 bases lay outside the gene matches. The DNA of the CDR3 is TGTGCCAGCAGTTCCTCCGGGACAGGGGCTCCGGAGACCCAGTACTTC. It specifies CASSSSGTGAPETQYF.

This chain connects TRBV2 to TRBJ1-1; tentative D call: TRBD1 (5 bases). CDR1 SNHLY and CDR2 FYNNEI come from the germline V gene. The CDR3 has 14 residues. V lost 9 bases to trimming and J lost 1 base, with 15 bases between them. This CDR3 is CARGRLGGNTEAFF. CDR3 nucleotides: TGTGCCAGAGGACGACTCGGGGGGAACACTGAAGCTTTCTTT.

This chain uses TRBV7-9 with TRBJ1-4; D gene uncertain. The CDR3 length is 11 residues. Germline values: CDR1 SEHNR, CDR2 FQNEAQ (reference sequence). The germline V and J ends were trimmed by 7 bases and 5 bases, with 5 bases remaining between them. CDR3 in DNA: TGTGCCAGCATCGGCAATGAAAAACTGTTTTTT. Translated: CASIGNEKLFF. Based on the CDR3 plus reference TRBV7-9 and TRBJ1-4, the full variable domain is DTGVSQNPRHKITKRGQNVTFRCDPISEHNRLYWYRQTLGQGPEFLTYFQNEAQLEKSRLLSDRFSAERPKGSFSTLEIQRTEQGDSAMYLCASIGNEKLFFGSGTQLSVL.

The chain carries TRBV7-9 and TRBJ2-1; tentatively, D is TRBD2 (5 bases). Germline V lookup: CDR1 SEHNR, CDR2 FQNEAQ (reference sequence). This CDR3 has 16 amino acids. V gave up 5 bases and J gave up 0 bases, with 14 bases separating them. CDR3 region: CASSPRTGVSYNEQFF. CDR3 DNA: TGTGCCAGCAGCCCACGGACCGGGGTCTCCTACAATGAGCAGTTCTTC.